Included here is one T cell receptor (beta chain) sequence, with context. The data were obtained in a study of shared clonotypes between healthy human individuals. J gave up 4 bases and V 1 base, and 9 bases lay outside the gene matches. The V gene's germline CDR1 is SGHNT and CDR2 YYREEE (reference sequence). The CDR3 is 16 amino acids. Selected positively for CCR7 and CD45RO-negative, naive CD8 cells excluded terminally differentiated effector memory CD45RA+ cells. All donors qualified as healthy HIV-negative adults and had experienced no recent acute infections or vaccinations. Sequencing used immunoSEQ multiplex PCR; TCRdb keeps in-frame clones, though not all of them. The sample holds roughly 2.1 million clones, roughly 91% seen once.

The chain recombines TRBV5-4 with TRBJ2-7, with TRBD2 matching over 9 bases. Sequencing was done on a sample of naive CD8+ T cells from PBMCs. The TCR originated in a man between 18 and 29 years old in good health. Some clones in this sample may be carry-over from other donors' samples. CDR3 sequence: CASSLLGSGRMYEQYF. CDR3 sequence (DNA): TGTGCCAGCAGCTTGTTAGGTAGCGGGAGAATGTACGAGCAGTACTTC.